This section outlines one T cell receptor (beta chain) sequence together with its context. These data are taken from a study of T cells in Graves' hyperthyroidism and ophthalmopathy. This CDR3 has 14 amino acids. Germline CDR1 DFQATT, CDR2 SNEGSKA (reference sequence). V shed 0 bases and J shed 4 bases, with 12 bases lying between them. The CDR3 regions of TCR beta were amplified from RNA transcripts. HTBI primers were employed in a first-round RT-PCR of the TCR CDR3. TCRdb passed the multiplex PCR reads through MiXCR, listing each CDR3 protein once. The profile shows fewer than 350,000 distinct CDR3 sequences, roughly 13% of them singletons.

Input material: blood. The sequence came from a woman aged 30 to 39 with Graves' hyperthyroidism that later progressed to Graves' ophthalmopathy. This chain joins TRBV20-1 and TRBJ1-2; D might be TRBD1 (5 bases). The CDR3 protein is CSARDQGKGYGYTF. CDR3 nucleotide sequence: TGCAGTGCTAGAGATCAGGGAAAGGGCTATGGCTACACCTTC.